Given below is one T cell receptor beta chain in context. What it binds is unknown. The CDR3 contains 14 residues. V dropped 4 bases and J dropped 0 bases, with 9 bases sitting between them. Germline V gene sequence: CDR1 MDHEN, CDR2 SYDVKM. Expressed TCRB transcripts were sequenced after all isolated RNA was converted to cDNA. Using immunoSEQ multiplex PCR, the repertoire was profiled, and TCRdb retains in-frame clones only, with some absent. Among under 250,000 clones listed, over 11% were seen once. CD4+ naive, central memory, regulatory and stem cell-like memory subsets were isolated by sorting on CD45RO/CCR7/CD25/CD127/CD95/CD27. This entry belongs to a study of beta chain features in type 1 diabetes. In the study overall: No age, gender or cell yield differences were seen between patients and healthy donors.

Study outcomes and limitations: All four CD4+ subsets from Type 1 diabetes patients carried moderately but significantly shorter TCRB CDR3s.

The sequenced sample was naive CD4+ T cells from blood. V usage is TRBV28 and J usage is TRBJ1-1, with D tentatively TRBD1 (6 bases). The sequence was obtained from a man between 25 and 39 years old with type 1 diabetes. The CDR3 coding sequence is TGTGCCAGCAGTTCCGGACAGATGAACACTGAAGCTTTCTTT. It encodes CASSSGQMNTEAFF.